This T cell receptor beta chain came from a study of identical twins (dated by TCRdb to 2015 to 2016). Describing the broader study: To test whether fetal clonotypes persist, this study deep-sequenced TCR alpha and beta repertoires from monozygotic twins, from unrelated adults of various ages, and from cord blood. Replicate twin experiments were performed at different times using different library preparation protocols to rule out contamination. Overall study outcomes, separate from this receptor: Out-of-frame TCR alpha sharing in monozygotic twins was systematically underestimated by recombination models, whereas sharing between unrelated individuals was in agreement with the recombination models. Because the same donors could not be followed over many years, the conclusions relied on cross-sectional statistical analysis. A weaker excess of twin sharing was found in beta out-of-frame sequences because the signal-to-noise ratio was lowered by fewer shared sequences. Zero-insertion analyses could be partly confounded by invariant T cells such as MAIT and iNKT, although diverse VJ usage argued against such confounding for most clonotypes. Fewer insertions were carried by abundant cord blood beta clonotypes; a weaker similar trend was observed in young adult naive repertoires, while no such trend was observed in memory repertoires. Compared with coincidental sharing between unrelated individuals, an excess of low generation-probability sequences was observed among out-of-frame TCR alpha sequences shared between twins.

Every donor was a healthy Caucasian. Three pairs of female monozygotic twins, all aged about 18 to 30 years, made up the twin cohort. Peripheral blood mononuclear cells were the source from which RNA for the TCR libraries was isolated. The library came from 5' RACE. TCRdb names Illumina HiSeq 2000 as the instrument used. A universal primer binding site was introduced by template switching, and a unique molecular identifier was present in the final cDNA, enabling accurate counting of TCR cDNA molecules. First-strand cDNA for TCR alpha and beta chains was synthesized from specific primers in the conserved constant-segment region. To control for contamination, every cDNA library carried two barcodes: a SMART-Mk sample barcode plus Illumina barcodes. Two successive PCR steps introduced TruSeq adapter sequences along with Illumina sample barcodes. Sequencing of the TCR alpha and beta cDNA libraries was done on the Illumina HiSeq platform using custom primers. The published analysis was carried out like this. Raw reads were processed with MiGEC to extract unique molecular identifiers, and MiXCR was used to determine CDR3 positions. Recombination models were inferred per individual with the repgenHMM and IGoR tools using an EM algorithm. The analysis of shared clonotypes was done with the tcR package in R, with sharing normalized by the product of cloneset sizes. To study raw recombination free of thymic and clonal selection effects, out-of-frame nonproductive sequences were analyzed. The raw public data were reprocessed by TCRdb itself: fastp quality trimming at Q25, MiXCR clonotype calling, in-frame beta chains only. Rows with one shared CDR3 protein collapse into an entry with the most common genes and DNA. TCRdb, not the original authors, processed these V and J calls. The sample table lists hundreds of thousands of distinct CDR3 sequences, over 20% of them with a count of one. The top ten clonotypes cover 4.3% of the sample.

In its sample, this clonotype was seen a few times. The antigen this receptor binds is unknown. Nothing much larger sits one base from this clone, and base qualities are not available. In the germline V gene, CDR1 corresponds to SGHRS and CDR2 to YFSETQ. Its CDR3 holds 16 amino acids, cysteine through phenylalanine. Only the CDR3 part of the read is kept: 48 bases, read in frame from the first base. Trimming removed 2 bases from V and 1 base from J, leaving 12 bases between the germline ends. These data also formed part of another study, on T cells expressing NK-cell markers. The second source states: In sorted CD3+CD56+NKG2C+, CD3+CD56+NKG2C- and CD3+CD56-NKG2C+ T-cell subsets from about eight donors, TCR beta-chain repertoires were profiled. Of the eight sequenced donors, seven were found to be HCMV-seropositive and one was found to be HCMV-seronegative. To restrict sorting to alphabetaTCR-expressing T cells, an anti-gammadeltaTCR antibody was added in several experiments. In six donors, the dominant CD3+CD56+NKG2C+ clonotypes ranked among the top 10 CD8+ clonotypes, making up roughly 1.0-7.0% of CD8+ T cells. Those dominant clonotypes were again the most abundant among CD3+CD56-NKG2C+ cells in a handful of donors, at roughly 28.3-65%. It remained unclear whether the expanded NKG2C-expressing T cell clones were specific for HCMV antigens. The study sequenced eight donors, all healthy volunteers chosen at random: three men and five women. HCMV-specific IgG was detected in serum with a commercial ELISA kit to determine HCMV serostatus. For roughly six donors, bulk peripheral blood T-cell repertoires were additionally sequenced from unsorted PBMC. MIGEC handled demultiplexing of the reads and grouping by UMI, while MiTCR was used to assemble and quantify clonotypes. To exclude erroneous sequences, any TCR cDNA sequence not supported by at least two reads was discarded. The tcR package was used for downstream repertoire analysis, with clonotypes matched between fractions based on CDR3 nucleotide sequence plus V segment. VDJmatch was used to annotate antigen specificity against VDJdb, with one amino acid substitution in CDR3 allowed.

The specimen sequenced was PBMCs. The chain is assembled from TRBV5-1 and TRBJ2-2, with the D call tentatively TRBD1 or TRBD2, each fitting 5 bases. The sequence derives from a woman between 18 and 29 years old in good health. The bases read TGCGCCAGCAGCTTATCGGGACGGGAGAACACCGGGGAGCTGTTTTTT. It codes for CASSLSGRENTGELFF. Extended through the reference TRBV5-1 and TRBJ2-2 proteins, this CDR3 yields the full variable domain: KAGVTQTPRYLIKTRGQQVTLSCSPISGHRSVSWYQQTPGQGLQFLFEYFSETQRNKGNFPGRFSGRQFSNSRSEMNVSTLELGDSALYLCASSLSGRENTGELFFGEGSRLTVL.